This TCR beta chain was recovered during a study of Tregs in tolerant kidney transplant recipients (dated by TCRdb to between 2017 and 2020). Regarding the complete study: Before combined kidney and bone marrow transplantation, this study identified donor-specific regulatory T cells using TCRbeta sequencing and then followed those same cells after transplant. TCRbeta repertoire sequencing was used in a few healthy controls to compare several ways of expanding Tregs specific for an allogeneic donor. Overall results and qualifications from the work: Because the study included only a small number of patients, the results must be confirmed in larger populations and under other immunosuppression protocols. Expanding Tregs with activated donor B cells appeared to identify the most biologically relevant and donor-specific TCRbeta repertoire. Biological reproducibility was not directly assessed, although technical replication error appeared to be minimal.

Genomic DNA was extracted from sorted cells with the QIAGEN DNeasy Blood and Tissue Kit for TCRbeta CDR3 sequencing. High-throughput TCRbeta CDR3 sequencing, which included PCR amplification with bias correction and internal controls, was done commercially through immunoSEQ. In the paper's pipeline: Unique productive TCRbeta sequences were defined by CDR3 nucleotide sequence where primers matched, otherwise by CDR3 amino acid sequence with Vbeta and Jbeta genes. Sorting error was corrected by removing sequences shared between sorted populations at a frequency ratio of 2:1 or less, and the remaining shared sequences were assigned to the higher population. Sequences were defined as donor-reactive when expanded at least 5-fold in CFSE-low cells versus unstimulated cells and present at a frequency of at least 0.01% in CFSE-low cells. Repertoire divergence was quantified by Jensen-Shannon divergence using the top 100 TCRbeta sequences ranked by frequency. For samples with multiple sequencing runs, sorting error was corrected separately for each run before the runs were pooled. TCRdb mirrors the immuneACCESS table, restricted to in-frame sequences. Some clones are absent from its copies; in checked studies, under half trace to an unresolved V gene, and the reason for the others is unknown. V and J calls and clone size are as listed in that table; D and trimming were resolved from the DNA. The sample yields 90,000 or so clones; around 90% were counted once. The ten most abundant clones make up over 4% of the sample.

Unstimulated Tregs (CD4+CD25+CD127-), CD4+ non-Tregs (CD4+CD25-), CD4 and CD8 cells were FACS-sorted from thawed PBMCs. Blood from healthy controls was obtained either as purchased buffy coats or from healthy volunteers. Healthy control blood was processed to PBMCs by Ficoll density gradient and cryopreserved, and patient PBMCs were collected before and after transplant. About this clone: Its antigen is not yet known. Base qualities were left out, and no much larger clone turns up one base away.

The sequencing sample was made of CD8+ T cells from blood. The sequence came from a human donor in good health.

The nucleotide sequence is TGTGCCAGCAGCGTAGATGGGACTAGCGGTCCCCTGCGGGAGACCCAGTACTTC. Its translation is CASSVDGTSGPLRETQYF. The chain couples TRBV9 to TRBJ2-5, with 11 junctional bases fitting TRBD2. The CDR3 holds 18 amino acids from the cysteine to the phenylalanine. Just CDR3 DNA is preserved here, 54 bases in frame from base 1. The germline V gene supplies CDR1 SGDLS and CDR2 YYNGEE. Trimming leaves V shorter by 0 bases and J shorter by 5 bases, with the junction holding 12 bases beyond the gene matches.